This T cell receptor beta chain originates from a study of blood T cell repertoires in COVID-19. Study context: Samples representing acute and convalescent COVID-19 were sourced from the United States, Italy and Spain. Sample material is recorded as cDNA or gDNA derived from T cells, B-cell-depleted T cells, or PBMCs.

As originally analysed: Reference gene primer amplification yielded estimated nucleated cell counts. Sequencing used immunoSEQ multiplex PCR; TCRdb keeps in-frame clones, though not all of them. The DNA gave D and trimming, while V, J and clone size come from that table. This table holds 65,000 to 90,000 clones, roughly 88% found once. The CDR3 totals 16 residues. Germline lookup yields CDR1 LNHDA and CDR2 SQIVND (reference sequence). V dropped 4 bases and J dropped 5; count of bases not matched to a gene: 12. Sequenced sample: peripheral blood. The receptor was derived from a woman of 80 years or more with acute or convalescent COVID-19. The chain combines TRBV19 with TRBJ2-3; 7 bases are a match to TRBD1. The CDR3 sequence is CASSRGQQNAGDTQYF. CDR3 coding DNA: TGTGCCAGTAGTAGGGGACAGCAAAATGCCGGAGATACGCAGTATTTT. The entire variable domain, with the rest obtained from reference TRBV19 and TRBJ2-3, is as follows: DGGITQSPKYLFRKEGQNVTLSCEQNLNHDAMYWYRQDPGQGLRLIYYSQIVNDFQKGDIAEGYSVSREKKESFPLTVTSAQKNPTAFYLCASSRGQQNAGDTQYFGPGTRLTVL.